The 27 T cell receptor beta chains below all came from one sample that was sequenced in a study of OX40 agonist ivuxolimab in advanced cancers. The data were produced by immunoSEQ multiplex PCR, yet TCRdb's version contains in-frame clones alone and is incomplete. Seen here are approximately 81,000 clones, approximately 90% observed once, and the top ten hold approximately 0.47%. The source was CD4+ or CD8+ T cells sorted from blood, collected in a trial of the OX40 agonist ivuxolimab. These receptors originate from an adult with an advanced solid tumor such as melanoma, head and neck, liver or kidney cancer.

The V call is TRBV11-2, the J call TRBJ2-5, with 11 bases identical to TRBD2. The junction had 3 bases not matched to a gene; V was cut back by 0 bases and J by 3 bases. From germline, CDR1 is SGHAT and CDR2 FQNNGV. CDR3 length: 16 amino acids. CDR3: CASSLDSGGAKETQYF. CDR3 DNA: TGTGCCAGCAGCTTAGATAGCGGGGGGGCCAAAGAGACCCAGTACTTC. Looking up the rest from reference TRBV11-2 and TRBJ2-5 gives the full variable domain: EAGVAQSPRYKIIEKRQSVAFWCNPISGHATLYWYQQILGQGPKLLIQFQNNGVVDDSQLPKDRFSAERLKGVDSTLKIQPAKLEDSAVYLCASSLDSGGAKETQYFGPGTRLLVL.

The J gene is TRBJ2-3, the V gene TRBV6-4; TRBD1 agrees at 9 bases. With 10 bases clipped from V and 4 bases from J, the junction kept 12 bases outside the gene matches. CDR1 and CDR2 (germline): MRHNA, SNTAGT. This CDR3 is built from 15 residues. This chain's CDR3 is CATAPGTGNADTQYF. CDR3 nucleotide sequence: TGTGCCACCGCCCCCGGGACAGGGAACGCAGATACGCAGTATTTT.

CDR3 sequence: CASRPRRLAGGKNYEQYF. The CDR3 DNA follows: TGTGCCAGCAGACCCCGACGACTAGCGGGGGGTAAAAACTACGAGCAGTACTTC. The gene calls are TRBV27 and TRBJ2-7, with 13 bases lining up with TRBD2. From germline, CDR1 is MNHEY and CDR2 SMNVEV (reference sequence). Germline trimming cut 6 bases from V and 3 bases from J; bases unmatched to any gene: 14. The CDR3 is made up of 18 amino acids.

The gene calls are TRBV5-6 and TRBJ1-2; TRBD1 might be the D (5 bases). Deletions cut 6 bases from V and 7 bases from J, with 16 bases between. Germline V lookup: CDR1 SGHDT, CDR2 YYEEEE. The CDR3 loop spans 13 amino acids. As DNA, the CDR3 is TGTGCCAGCACCGGGACCTCGGACACTGGCTACACCTTC. This encodes CASTGTSDTGYTF.

Of note for this clone: This same CDR3 is encoded by further DNA sequences in the sample. J is TRBJ2-2 and V is TRBV19, with TRBD2 matching 15 bases. The V segment lost 6 bases and the J segment 1 base; nucleotides outside the gene matches: 12. The V gene's germline CDR1 is LNHDA and CDR2 SQIVND (reference sequence). The CDR3 contains 20 residues. The CDR3 is CASRGGRGLAGGQNTGELFF. Here the CDR3 DNA reads TGTGCCAGTAGGGGGGGCCGGGGACTAGCGGGGGGCCAGAACACCGGGGAGCTGTTTTTT.

The chain combines TRBV25-1 with TRBJ2-3; TRBD2 agrees at 8 bases. CDR3 length: 14 residues. Germline V lookup: CDR1 MGHDK, CDR2 SYGVNS. V dropped 8 bases and J dropped 6; count of bases not matched to a gene: 10. The CDR3 coding sequence is TGTGCCAGCGCCCCCGGGGGGGTCGGGGATACGCAGTATTTT. Its translation: CASAPGGVGDTQYF.

V gene TRBV19 combines with J gene TRBJ2-7; 8 bases are a match to TRBD1. The CDR3 has 14 residues. From germline, CDR1 is LNHDA and CDR2 SQIVND (reference sequence). V lost 7 bases, J lost 4 bases, and 9 bases stayed unmatched. CDR3 sequence: CASNKGTGSYEQYF. The CDR3 DNA reads as TGTGCCAGTAACAAAGGGACAGGATCGTACGAGCAGTACTTC.

In the case of this clone: As the CDR3 is not closed by the conserved phenylalanine or tryptophan, this likely results from a read error. The J gene is TRBJ1-6, the V gene TRBV6-5; D unclear. V gave up 8 bases and J gave up 10 bases, with 12 bases separating them. The germline CDR1 and CDR2 sequences are MNHEY and SVGAGI. The CDR3 contains 12 residues. Written as DNA, the CDR3 is TGTGCCAGCCAAGGGAGGTTCTCACCCCTCCACCTT. This codes for CASQGRFSPLHL.

The rearrangement joins TRBV18 to TRBJ2-3, with D perhaps matching TRBD1 or TRBD2 (5 bases each). The germline gives CDR1 KGHSH, CDR2 LQKENI. Trimming removed 6 bases from V and 1 base from J, with 8 bases in between. The CDR3 totals 13 residues. The CDR3 here is CASSRGGTDTQYF. CDR3 sequence (DNA): TGTGCCAGCTCCCGAGGGGGCACAGATACGCAGTATTTT.

This clone was found a few times. V gene TRBV5-4 combines with J gene TRBJ2-2; D unclear. Germline lookup yields CDR1 SGHNT and CDR2 YYREEE (reference sequence). CDR3 length equals 12 residues. V lost 9 bases and J 1 base, leaving 7 bases between the germline ends. The CDR3 loop is CATGWNTGELFF. In DNA, the CDR3 is TGTGCCACAGGTTGGAACACCGGGGAGCTGTTTTTT.

V and J are TRBV2 and TRBJ2-1; D possibly corresponds to TRBD2 (5 bases). This CDR3 contains 11 residues. Trimming shortened V by 8 bases and J by 7 bases, and 9 bases separated the two germline ends. Per germline, CDR1 SNHLY and CDR2 FYNNEI. The CDR3 DNA follows: TGTGCCAGCGGTCGGGAAAATGAGCAGTTCTTC. Translating it yields CASGRENEQFF.

The rearrangement uses TRBV7-9 and TRBJ2-7; the D call may be TRBD1 or TRBD2 (5 bases each). This CDR3 has 16 amino acids. Trimming left V 3 bases short and J 4 bases short, with 19 bases between. The germline V gene has CDR1 SEHNR and CDR2 FQNEAQ (reference sequence). The CDR3 sequence: CASSLRGSGDGYEQYF. The CDR3 coding sequence is TGTGCCAGCAGCTTGAGGGGTTCCGGGGACGGGTACGAGCAGTACTTC.

The rearrangement links TRBV9 to TRBJ2-3, with TRBD2 identical over 7 bases. This CDR3 is built from 16 residues. Trimming removed 3 bases from V and 2 bases from J; junction bases left unmatched: 9. Germline CDR1 reads SGDLS; CDR2 reads YYNGEE. The CDR3 protein is CASSGLAGGATDTQYF. For the CDR3, the DNA is TGTGCCAGCAGCGGGTTAGCGGGTGGGGCCACAGATACGCAGTATTTT.

The CDR3 DNA follows: TGTGCCAGCACTGCAACGGCGAACACTGAAGCTTTCTTT. It encodes CASTATANTEAFF. The V call is TRBV6-1, the J call TRBJ1-1; D is undetermined. Germline V CDR1 and CDR2: MNHNS, SASEGT. Trimming removed 7 bases at V and 1 base at J, with 10 bases between. This CDR3 has 13 amino acids.

This clone was observed a few times. This chain connects TRBV7-2 to TRBJ2-1; unclear D gene. The CDR3 sequence is 14 residues long. Looked up from germline, CDR1 is SGHTA and CDR2 is FQGNSA. Trimming took off 5 bases at V and 3 bases at J, with 11 bases between the two ends. CDR3 in DNA: TGTGCCAGCAGCCGACTTCAGAGCTACAATGAGCAGTTCTTC. It is translated as CASSRLQSYNEQFF. The whole variable domain, filled in from reference TRBV7-2 and TRBJ2-1, reads GAGVSQSPSNKVTEKGKDVELRCDPISGHTALYWYRQSLGQGLEFLIYFQGNSAPDKSGLPSDRFSAERTGGSVSTLTIQRTQQEDSAVYLCASSRLQSYNEQFFGPGTRLTVL.

The chain combines TRBV9 with TRBJ1-1; no clear D gene. The CDR3 contains 13 residues. Trimming left V 1 base short and J 5 bases short, with 9 bases between. Germline-derived CDR1 and CDR2 are SGDLS and YYNGEE. In DNA, the CDR3 is TGTGCCAGCAGCGTAAGGGTGGGAACTGAAGCTTTCTTT. This codes for CASSVRVGTEAFF.

This chain connects TRBV4-3 to TRBJ2-7; TRBD1 matches 7 bases. In germline, CDR1 is LGHNA, CDR2 YSLEER. The junction had 6 bases not matched to a gene; V was cut back by 1 base and J by 3 bases. This CDR3 has 15 residues. This CDR3 is CASSQGQGGLYEQYF. CDR3 nucleotide sequence: TGCGCCAGCAGCCAAGGACAGGGCGGTCTCTACGAGCAGTACTTC.

V and J are TRBV11-3 and TRBJ2-3; unclear D gene. Germline CDR1 SGHNT, CDR2 YENEEA. Trimming pared 3 bases from V and 0 bases from J, leaving 4 bases between. The CDR3 length is 13 residues. The CDR3 nucleotides are TGTGCCAGCAGCTTTAGTAGCACAGATACGCAGTATTTT. This codes for CASSFSSTDTQYF.

Only one count was recorded for this clone. The chain uses TRBV6-1 and TRBJ1-1, with 9 positions matching TRBD1. The ends lost 7 bases at V and 3 bases at J; junction bases unmatched: 6. Per germline, CDR1 MNHNS and CDR2 SASEGT. The CDR3 length is 14 residues. CDR3 DNA: TGTGCCAGCACTCAACAGGGGGCCGACACTGAAGCTTTCTTT. Translation gives CASTQQGADTEAFF.

The V and J genes are TRBV11-2 and TRBJ1-4; tentative D call: TRBD1 (5 bases). The germline V gene has CDR1 SGHAT and CDR2 FQNNGV. V was pared by 2 bases and J by 3 bases, with 7 bases between. The CDR3 has 14 amino acids. This chain's CDR3 is CASSLKGANEKLFF. Here the CDR3 DNA reads TGTGCCAGCAGCTTAAAAGGGGCTAATGAAAAACTGTTTTTT.

V and J are TRBV6-1 and TRBJ2-7, with TRBD2 as a possible D gene (7 bases). Looked up from germline, CDR1 is MNHNS and CDR2 is SASEGT. V lost 6 bases and J lost 1, with 13 bases in between. This CDR3 contains 14 residues. DNA of the CDR3: TGTGCCAGCAGAATCGGGGGGACATCCTACGAGCAGTACTTC. Translation: CASRIGGTSYEQYF.

The J gene is TRBJ2-5, the V gene TRBV27; 7 positions match TRBD1. The CDR3 runs to 13 residues. V shed 6 bases, J shed 4 bases, and the junction held 5 bases outside the gene matches. Looked up from germline, CDR1 is MNHEY and CDR2 is SMNVEV (reference sequence). CDR3 region: CASSRDRRETQYF. The DNA of the CDR3 is TGTGCCAGCAGCCGGGACAGAAGAGAGACCCAGTACTTC.

The genes are TRBV2 and TRBJ2-3, with D perhaps assigned TRBD1 or TRBD2 (5 bases each). The V end lost 3 bases, the J end lost 6 bases, and 7 bases lay between the germline ends. The germline V gene has CDR1 SNHLY and CDR2 FYNNEI. This CDR3 is built from 12 residues. In DNA form, the CDR3 reads TGTGCCAGCAGTGAGAGGGGCGATACGCAGTATTTT. Translated: CASSERGDTQYF. Full variable domain (remainder filled in from reference TRBV2 and TRBJ2-3): EPEVTQTPSHQVTQMGQEVILRCVPISNHLYFYWYRQILGQKVEFLVSFYNNEISEKSEIFDDQFSVERPDGSNFTLKIRSTKLEDSAMYFCASSERGDTQYFGPGTRLTVL.

The chain links TRBV29-1 to TRBJ1-2; 10 bases match TRBD1. The CDR3 is 14 amino acids. Trimming at V came to 6 bases and at J to 7 bases, leaving 11 bases not matched to a gene. Germline CDR1 and CDR2: SQVTM and ANQGSEA. The CDR3 region is CSVDSGTGVSGYTF. DNA of the CDR3: TGCAGCGTAGATTCCGGGACAGGGGTTTCTGGCTACACCTTC.

A few counts support this clone. The V gene is TRBV21-1, the J gene TRBJ2-7; the table's D call TRBD2 went unverified against the DNA. TRBV21-1 is a known pseudogene. The CDR3 length is 17 residues. Here the CDR3 reads CASSAPESPEDSYEQYF. DNA for the CDR3: TGTGCCAGCAGCGCCCCAGAGTCCCCGGAGGACTCCTACGAGCAGTACTTC.

The rearrangement uses TRBV7-2 and TRBJ2-3; D ambiguous. CDR1 is SGHTA, CDR2 FQGNSA, per germline. CDR3 size: 14 residues. V shed 5 bases and J shed 0 bases, with 9 bases lying between them. CDR3 in DNA: TGTGCCAGCAGCCTGTTCGGAAGCACAGATACGCAGTATTTT. Its protein is CASSLFGSTDTQYF.

V and J are TRBV7-8 and TRBJ1-4; tentative D call: TRBD1 (5 bases). There are 15 residues in the CDR3. V shed 4 bases and J shed 7 bases, with 16 bases lying between them. CDR1 is SGHVS and CDR2 is FQNEAQ in the germline V gene. Here the CDR3 DNA reads TGTGCCAGCAGCTCAGCGCGGCAGGGTTTTGAAAAACTGTTTTTT. Protein sequence: CASSSARQGFEKLFF.